The 26 T cell receptor beta chains reported below all come from one sample, sequenced in a study of T cell responses to AZD1222 COVID-19 vaccine. Generated by immunoSEQ multiplex PCR, the TCRdb table keeps only in-frame clones and is missing some. The sample lists 150,000 to 200,000 clones; approximately 92% were seen once. Sequenced here: peripheral blood, sampled on day 0 of AZD1222 vaccination. The source is an adult in good health.

This rearrangement joins TRBV7-2 to TRBJ2-1, with 15 bases aligning to TRBD2. The CDR3 extends over 15 amino acids. The junction had 5 bases not matched to a gene; V was cut back by 2 bases and J by 12 bases. Germline-derived CDR1 and CDR2 are SGHTA and FQGNSA. This CDR3 is CASSLYRTSGGAQFF. CDR3 nucleotides: TGTGCCAGCAGCTTATACAGGACTAGCGGGGGGGCGCAGTTCTTC.

The chain is built from TRBV5-1 and TRBJ1-2; 7 bases are shared with TRBD1. Germline V gene data show CDR1 as SGHRS and CDR2 as YFSETQ. The V segment lost 1 base and the J segment 4 bases; nucleotides outside the gene matches: 10. This CDR3 region has 16 residues. The CDR3 DNA reads as TGCGCCAGCAGCTTGACGGAGGGGGCGGCGTTCTATGGCTACACCTTC. As protein: CASSLTEGAAFYGYTF.

The chain uses TRBV7-8 and TRBJ2-5; the D gene is possibly TRBD2 (5 bases). Germline CDR1 SGHVS, CDR2 FQNEAQ. V lost 6 bases and J 5 bases, leaving 16 bases between the germline ends. The CDR3 covers 14 residues. CDR3 bases: TGTGCCAGCAGTTTTAGCGTGTTTATCGAGACCCAGTACTTC. It is translated as CASSFSVFIETQYF.

This rearrangement joins TRBV9 to TRBJ2-2, with a weak D call TRBD2 (6 bases). The CDR3 is 14 residues long. Germline V CDR1 and CDR2: SGDLS, YYNGEE. Trimming removed 0 bases at V and 3 bases at J, with 6 bases between. This CDR3 reads CASSVGGDTGELFF. The CDR3 DNA is TGTGCCAGCAGCGTAGGGGGGGACACCGGGGAGCTGTTTTTT.

The J gene is TRBJ1-1, the V gene TRBV11-1, with TRBD1 matching 9 bases. The CDR3 runs 15 residues. Germline loops: CDR1 SGHAT, CDR2 FQDESV (reference sequence). V shed 5 bases and J 5 bases; nucleotides not matched to a gene: 9. This CDR3 is CASSRGMDRGTEAFF. The CDR3 nucleotides are TGTGCCAGCAGCCGAGGGATGGACAGGGGAACTGAAGCTTTCTTT.

The genes are TRBV11-2 and TRBJ2-1; D is unclear. Trimming cost V 4 bases and J 12 bases, with 10 bases left between them. Germline V gene lookup returns CDR1 SGHAT and CDR2 FQNNGV. This CDR3 spans 11 amino acids. This CDR3 is CASSYDWGQFF. The DNA for the CDR3 is TGTGCCAGCAGCTACGACTGGGGGCAGTTCTTC.

This clone was picked up one time. The rearrangement uses TRBV6-5 and TRBJ2-7; TRBD1 might be the D (6 bases). CDR1 and CDR2 from the germline V gene are MNHEY and SVGAGI. CDR3 length: 15 residues. Trimming pared 6 bases from V and 0 bases from J, leaving 15 bases between. The CDR3 reads CASSLTGPSSYEQYF. The CDR3 DNA reads TGTGCCAGCAGCCTCACAGGGCCGAGCTCCTACGAGCAGTACTTC.

This chain links TRBV14 with TRBJ1-2; 10 positions agree with TRBD1. The CDR3 is 13 residues long. Germline V CDR1 and CDR2: SGHDN, FVKESK. V was clipped by 4 bases and J by 14 bases; unmatched bases: 10. The CDR3 loop is CASSLGQGIESTF. DNA of the CDR3: TGTGCCAGCAGCCTGGGACAGGGGATCGAGAGTACCTTC.

As DNA, the CDR3 is TGTGCCAGCAGCTTAGTTGGAGTCGATGGCTACACCTTC. This sequence encodes CASSLVGVDGYTF. The chain has TRBV7-2 and TRBJ1-2; D not resolved. The CDR3 is 13 residues long. Germline V CDR1 and CDR2: SGHTA, FQGNSA. The V end was cut by 1 base, the J end by 6 bases, with 9 bases between.

V gene TRBV21-1 combines with J gene TRBJ2-1; the DNA was not used to check the table's D call, TRBD2. TRBV21-1 is a pseudogene segment. This CDR3 spans 16 amino acids. As DNA, the CDR3 is TGTGCCAGCAGCAAACCGGGGGAGGGGGATTACAATGAGCAGTTCTTC. It codes for CASSKPGEGDYNEQFF.

This clone has more than one count but fewer than ten. The rearrangement uses TRBV6-6 and TRBJ1-2, with D perhaps TRBD1 (5 bases). The CDR3 sequence is 13 residues long. The ends were cut back, 8 bases at V and 5 bases at J, with 15 bases in the middle. CDR1 is MNHNY and CDR2 is SVGAGI in the germline V gene (reference sequence). The CDR3 sequence is CASAERGLYGYTF. CDR3 nucleotides: TGTGCCAGCGCCGAGAGGGGCCTTTATGGCTACACCTTC.

The chain joins TRBV3-1 (or the pseudogene TRBV3-2) to TRBJ2-7; no firm D call. This CDR3 comprises 13 residues. V gave up 1 base and J gave up 2 bases, with 6 bases separating them. In germline, CDR1 is LGHDT, CDR2 YNNKEL (reference sequence). CDR3 region: CASSQATAYEQYF. The CDR3, as DNA: TGTGCCAGCAGCCAAGCGACTGCCTACGAGCAGTACTTC.

The chain is built from TRBV6-6 and TRBJ2-3; perhaps TRBD2 as D (5 bases). The V end lost 4 bases, the J end lost 4 bases, and 12 bases lay between the germline ends. Germline V gene data show CDR1 as MNHNY and CDR2 as SVGAGI (reference sequence). The CDR3 consists of 14 residues. The CDR3 bases are TGTGCCAGCAGTTCAACGGAGGTTGCAGATACGCAGTATTTT. It translates to CASSSTEVADTQYF.

This clone is a singleton in its sample. The CDR3 sequence is CASKRQAIYEQYF. The CDR3 DNA reads as TGTGCCAGCAAGCGACAGGCCATCTACGAGCAGTACTTC. The chain is built from TRBV5-8 and TRBJ2-7; a possible D gene is TRBD1 (6 bases). The V gene lost 6 bases and the J gene lost 3 bases, with 13 bases spanning the gap. CDR1 is SGHTS and CDR2 is YDEGEE in the germline V gene. This CDR3 has 13 amino acids.

On this clone itself: Other nucleotide sequences in the sample specify the same CDR3. This sequence joins TRBV5-1 and TRBJ1-1; D remains ambiguous. The length of the CDR3 is 13 residues. Germline CDR1 reads SGHRS; CDR2 reads YFSETQ. V lost 0 bases, J lost 1 base, and 4 bases lay in between. The CDR3 loop reads CASSLGGNTEAFF. The CDR3 nucleotides are TGCGCCAGCAGCTTGGGTGGGAACACTGAAGCTTTCTTT.

This sequence joins TRBV7-6 and TRBJ2-5, with D uncertain. V gave up 4 bases and J gave up 2 bases, with 20 bases separating them. Per germline, CDR1 SGHVS and CDR2 FNYEAQ. This CDR3 region has 17 residues. The CDR3 reads CASSSDPFRAAQETQYF. CDR3 sequence (DNA): TGTGCCAGCAGCTCCGATCCTTTCCGGGCAGCACAAGAGACCCAGTACTTC.

The rearrangement links TRBV28 to TRBJ1-1; D call uncertain. Per germline, CDR1 MDHEN and CDR2 SYDVKM. Between the trimmed V and J ends, which lost 7 bases and 5 bases, there was a span of 8 bases. The CDR3 spans 11 residues. In nucleotides, the CDR3 is TGTGCCAGCACGAGGGAAACTGAAGCTTTCTTT. Translating it yields CASTRETEAFF.

The V and J genes are TRBV18 and TRBJ2-2, with TRBD1 matching over 9 bases. The germline CDR1 and CDR2 sequences are KGHSH and LQKENI. The CDR3 is made up of 16 amino acids. Trimming took 3 bases from V and 5 from J; bases not matched to a gene: 7. CDR3 amino acids: CASSPGDRVRTGELFF. CDR3 coding DNA: TGTGCCAGCTCACCGGGGGACAGGGTGCGGACCGGGGAGCTGTTTTTT.

J is TRBJ2-1 and V is TRBV28, with 7 bases lining up with TRBD1. Germline CDR1 reads MDHEN; CDR2 reads SYDVKM. The CDR3 loop spans 12 amino acids. The trim removed 6 bases at V and 12 bases at J, leaving 8 bases unmatched. In DNA form, the CDR3 reads TGTGCCAGCAGCAGCGGACAGGTCGGGCAGTTCTTC. Its translation: CASSSGQVGQFF.

The count of this clone is one. V gene TRBV7-9 combines with J gene TRBJ2-7; D remains unclear. CDR3 length: 14 residues. Looked up from germline, CDR1 is SEHNR and CDR2 is FQNEAQ (reference sequence). V was pared by 3 bases and J by 0 bases, with 9 bases between. In DNA form, the CDR3 reads TGTGCCAGCAGCTTGATCCAGAACTCCTACGAGCAGTACTTC. As protein: CASSLIQNSYEQYF.

The chain is built from TRBV7-2 and TRBJ2-2, with D uncertain. From germline, CDR1 is SGHTA and CDR2 FQGNSA. The length of the CDR3 is 14 residues. V lost 4 bases and J lost 1, with 7 bases in between. CDR3 protein: CASSSQENTGELFF. In DNA form, the CDR3 reads TGTGCCAGCAGCTCCCAAGAGAACACCGGGGAGCTGTTTTTT.

The chain is built from TRBV5-1 and TRBJ1-1; the match to TRBD1 covers 8 bases. Trimming cost V 0 bases and J 11 bases; bases outside gene matches: 6. There are 13 residues in the CDR3. Germline V lookup: CDR1 SGHRS, CDR2 YFSETQ. As DNA, the CDR3 is TGCGCCAGCAGCTTGGGGATGACAGGGGCGGCTTTCTTT. Translating gives CASSLGMTGAAFF.

As concerns this clone: Other DNA sequences in this sample translate to the same CDR3. The chain couples TRBV5-1 to TRBJ1-1; TRBD1 is a possible D gene (5 bases). In germline, CDR1 is SGHRS, CDR2 YFSETQ. Trimming removed 0 bases from V and 1 base from J, with 7 bases in between. The CDR3 is 14 amino acids. This chain's CDR3 is CASSLGGENTEAFF. CDR3 in DNA: TGCGCCAGCAGCTTGGGGGGCGAGAACACTGAAGCTTTCTTT.

The chain links TRBV4-1 to TRBJ2-7, with D tentatively TRBD2 (5 bases). Trimming stripped 1 base from V and 7 bases from J, with 14 bases between. This CDR3 contains 14 residues. Germline V lookup: CDR1 MGHRA, CDR2 YSYEKL. CDR3 sequence: CASSQVEGFEEQYF. DNA of the CDR3: TGCGCCAGCAGCCAAGTAGAGGGCTTCGAAGAGCAGTACTTC.

V gene TRBV15 combines with J gene TRBJ2-3, with D possibly being TRBD2 (6 bases). Trimming took off 4 bases at V and 9 bases at J, with 17 bases between the two ends. The CDR3 sequence is 14 residues long. Germline CDR1 is LNHNV and CDR2 is YYDKDF (reference sequence). The CDR3 coding sequence is TGTGCCACCAGCACGACACCCACGGCGGGGACGCAGTATTTT. It translates to CATSTTPTAGTQYF.

This clone was seen just once. This chain links TRBV20-1 with TRBJ2-6; D gene ambiguous. The CDR3 is 17 amino acids. Looked up from germline, CDR1 is DFQATT and CDR2 is SNEGSKA (reference sequence). V was shortened by 3 bases and J by 0 bases, with 15 bases between the two germline ends. The CDR3 nucleotides are TGCAGTGCTAGTGCCCGTACCGCGAGCTCTGGGGCCAACGTCCTGACTTTC. As protein: CSASARTASSGANVLTF.